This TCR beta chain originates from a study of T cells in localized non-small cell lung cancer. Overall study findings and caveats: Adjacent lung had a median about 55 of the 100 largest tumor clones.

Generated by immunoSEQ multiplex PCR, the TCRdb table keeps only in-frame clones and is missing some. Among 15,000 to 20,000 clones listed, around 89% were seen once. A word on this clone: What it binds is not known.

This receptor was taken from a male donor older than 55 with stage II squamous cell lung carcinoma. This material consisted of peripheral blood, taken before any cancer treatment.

DNA for the CDR3: TGTGCCAGCAGGGGTTTAGCCAAAAACATTCAGTACTTC. Protein sequence: CASRGLAKNIQYF. This sequence joins TRBV6-1 and TRBJ2-4; D remains ambiguous. V dropped 6 bases and J dropped 0 bases, with 6 bases sitting between them. CDR3 size: 13 residues. Germline V lookup: CDR1 MNHNS, CDR2 SASEGT.